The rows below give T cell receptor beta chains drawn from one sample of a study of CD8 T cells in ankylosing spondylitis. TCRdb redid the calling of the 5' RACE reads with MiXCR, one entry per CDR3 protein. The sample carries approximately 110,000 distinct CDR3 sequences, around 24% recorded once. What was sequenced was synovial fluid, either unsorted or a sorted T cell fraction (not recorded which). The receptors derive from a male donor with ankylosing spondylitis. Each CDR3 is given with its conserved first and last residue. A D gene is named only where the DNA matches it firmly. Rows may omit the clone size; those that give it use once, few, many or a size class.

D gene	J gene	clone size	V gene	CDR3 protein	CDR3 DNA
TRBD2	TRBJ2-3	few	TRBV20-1	CRSVAGSTDTQYF	TGCAGAAGCGTAGCGGGTAGCACAGATACGCAGTATTTT
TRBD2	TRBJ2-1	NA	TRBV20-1	CSASPSGNYNEQFF	TGCAGTGCTAGTCCTAGCGGGAACTACAATGAGCAGTTCTTC
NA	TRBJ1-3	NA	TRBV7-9	CASSSNGNTIYF	TGTGCCAGCAGCTCAAATGGAAACACCATATATTTT
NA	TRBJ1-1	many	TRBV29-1	CSVELRLANTEAFF	TGCAGCGTTGAACTGAGGTTAGCGAACACTGAAGCTTTCTTT
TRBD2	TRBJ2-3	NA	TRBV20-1	CSALIRVLAGAPLIDTQYF	TGCAGTGCTTTAATTAGAGTCTTAGCGGGAGCCCCCCTCATCGATACGCAGTATTTT
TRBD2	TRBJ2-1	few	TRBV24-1	CATSDPGTSGTNEQFF	TGTGCCACCAGTGATCCCGGGACTAGCGGGACCAATGAGCAGTTCTTC
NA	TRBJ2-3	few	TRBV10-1	CATSDITSTDTQYF	TGCGCCACTTCGGACATAACTAGCACAGATACGCAGTATTTT
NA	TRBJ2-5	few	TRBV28	CATHPRWARKTQYF	TGTGCCACCCATCCGAGGTGGGCGAGAAAGACCCAGTACTTC
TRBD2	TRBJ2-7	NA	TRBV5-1	CASMWTSGSSEQYF	TGCGCCAGCATGTGGACTAGCGGGAGTAGCGAGCAGTACTTC
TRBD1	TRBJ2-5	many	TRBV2	CASSEGQVREETQYF	TGTGCCAGCAGCGAGGGACAGGTCAGGGAAGAGACCCAGTACTTC
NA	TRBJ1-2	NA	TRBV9	CASSVAAANYGYTF	TGTGCCAGCAGCGTAGCGGCTGCTAACTATGGCTACACCTTC
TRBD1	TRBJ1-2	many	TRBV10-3	CAISVRTGEGILGGYTF	TGTGCCATCAGTGTGCGGACAGGGGAGGGGATTTTAGGAGGCTACACCTTC
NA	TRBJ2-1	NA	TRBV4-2	CASSQGRVSSYNEQFF	TGTGCCAGCAGCCAAGGGAGGGTGAGCTCCTACAATGAGCAGTTCTTC
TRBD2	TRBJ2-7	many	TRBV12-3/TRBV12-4	CASSLRGTSGTQYF	TGTGCCAGCAGTCTCCGAGGGACTAGCGGGACTCAGTACTTC
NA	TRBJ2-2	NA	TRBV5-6	CASSLPRGKSGELFF	TGTGCCAGCAGCTTGCCAAGAGGGAAGTCCGGGGAGCTGTTTTTT
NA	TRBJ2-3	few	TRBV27	CASSFLGSADTTDTQYF	TGTGCCAGCAGTTTTCTGGGTAGCGCCGACACCACAGATACGCAGTATTTT
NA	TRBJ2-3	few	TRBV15	CATSRGPLTDTQYF	TGTGCCACCAGCAGAGGACCCCTCACAGATACGCAGTATTTT
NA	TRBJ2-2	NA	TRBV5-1	CASSLGPYNANTGELFF	TGCGCCAGCAGCTTGGGTCCTTATAACGCGAACACCGGGGAGCTGTTTTTT
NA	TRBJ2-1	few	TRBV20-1	CSAENPQVSYDNEQFF	TGCAGTGCTGAAAACCCACAGGTTAGCTATGACAATGAGCAGTTCTTC
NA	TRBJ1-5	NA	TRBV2	CASSAAFRPQHF	TGTGCCAGCAGTGCTGCCTTTAGACCCCAGCATTTT
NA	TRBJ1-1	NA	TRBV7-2	CASSRDPRTEAFF	TGTGCCAGCAGCCGGGACCCTCGCACTGAAGCTTTCTTT
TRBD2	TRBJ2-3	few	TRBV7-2	CASSLVASGIDTQYF	TGTGCCAGCAGCTTAGTTGCTAGCGGGATAGATACGCAGTATTTT
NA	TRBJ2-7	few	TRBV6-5	CASSYGHRTISEQYF	TGTGCCAGCAGTTACGGACACCGGACAATCTCCGAGCAGTACTTC
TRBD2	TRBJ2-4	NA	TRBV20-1	CSARDPGLAALVDFGQAKNIQYF	TGCAGTGCTAGGGACCCTGGACTAGCGGCCCTGGTGGATTTTGGGCAGGCCAAAAACATTCAGTACTTC